This T cell receptor (beta chain) was recovered during a study of T-cell memory formation after mild COVID-19. The V and J ends lost 8 bases and 5 bases respectively, with 4 bases between them. The CDR3 sequence is 10 residues long. CDR1 is MNHEY and CDR2 is SVGEGT in the germline V gene. The 5'RACE method, run with constant-segment primers, produced TCR alpha and TCR beta cDNA libraries (carrying sample barcodes and UMIs). Each CDR3 protein is one row after TCRdb ran MiXCR on the 5' RACE reads. This table has hundreds of thousands of distinct CDR3 sequences, 20% to 25% appearing once. The J gene is TRBJ1-5, the V gene TRBV6-2 or TRBV6-3, with D unresolved. Input material: PBMCs or a T cell subset sorted from them (not recorded which). The TCR was taken from an adult woman who had mild COVID-19 (a few samples of this study predate the infection). Cell type and time point are not known. CDR3 in amino acids: CASGYQPQHF. The DNA of the CDR3 is TGTGCCAGCGGGTATCAGCCCCAGCATTTT.